This TCR beta chain was retrieved from a study of T cell responses to AZD1222 COVID-19 vaccine. Study information: Some second doses came at about 4 weeks and others at about 12 weeks; these were pooled.

Sequenced by immunoSEQ multiplex PCR; TCRdb stores in-frame clones only, minus some. Of 150,000 to 200,000 clones detected, nearly 95% appear once; the ten largest clones hold 2.3%. This TCR came from an adult in good health. The sequencing here drew on peripheral blood, taken on day 0 of AZD1222 vaccination.

For the CDR3, the DNA is TGTGCCAGCAGTGAATCTGTAGGGGCCAACGTCCTGACTTTC. Translated: CASSESVGANVLTF. The J gene is TRBJ2-6, the V gene TRBV25-1, with no clear D. Trimming shortened V by 1 base and J by 4 bases, and 5 bases separated the two germline ends. Germline values: CDR1 MGHDK, CDR2 SYGVNS. The length of the CDR3 is 14 residues.